The T cell receptor (beta chain) under discussion was sequenced for a study of cytomegalovirus exposure and HLA in healthy donors. Use of 60 Vbeta and 13 Jbeta primers characterized the PCR. Clones were sequenced by immunoSEQ multiplex PCR, and TCRdb holds only the in-frame ones, with some missing. The sample holds 95,000 to 150,000 clones, approximately 71% seen once. V lost 2 bases, J lost 5 bases, and 13 bases lay in between. The CDR3 loop spans 14 amino acids. Germline assignment: CDR1 SGHRS and CDR2 YFSETQ. Sequenced: PBMCs. This clonotype was obtained from a woman in her forties or fifties in good health and CMV-seronegative. The chain has TRBV5-1 and TRBJ1-1; a possible D gene is TRBD1 (5 bases). CDR3 region: CASSLQVKNTEAFF. The CDR3, as DNA: TGCGCCAGCAGCTTACAGGTCAAGAATACTGAAGCTTTCTTT.